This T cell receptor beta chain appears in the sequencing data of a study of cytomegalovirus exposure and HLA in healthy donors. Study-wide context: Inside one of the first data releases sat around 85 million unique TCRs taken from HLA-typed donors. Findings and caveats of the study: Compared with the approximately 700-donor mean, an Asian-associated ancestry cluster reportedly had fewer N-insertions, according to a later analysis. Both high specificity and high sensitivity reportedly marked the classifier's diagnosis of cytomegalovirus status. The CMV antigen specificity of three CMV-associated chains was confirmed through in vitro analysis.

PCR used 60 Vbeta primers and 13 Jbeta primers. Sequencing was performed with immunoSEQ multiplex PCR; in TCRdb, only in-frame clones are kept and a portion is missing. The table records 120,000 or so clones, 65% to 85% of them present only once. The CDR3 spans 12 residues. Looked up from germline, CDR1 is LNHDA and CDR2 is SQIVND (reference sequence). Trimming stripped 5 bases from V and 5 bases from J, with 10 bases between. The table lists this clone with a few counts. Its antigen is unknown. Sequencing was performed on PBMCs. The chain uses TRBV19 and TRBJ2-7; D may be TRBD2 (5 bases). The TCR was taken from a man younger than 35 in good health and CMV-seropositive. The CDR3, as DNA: TGTGCCAGTAGTTTCGAGGGCCACGAGCAGTACTTC. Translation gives CASSFEGHEQYF.